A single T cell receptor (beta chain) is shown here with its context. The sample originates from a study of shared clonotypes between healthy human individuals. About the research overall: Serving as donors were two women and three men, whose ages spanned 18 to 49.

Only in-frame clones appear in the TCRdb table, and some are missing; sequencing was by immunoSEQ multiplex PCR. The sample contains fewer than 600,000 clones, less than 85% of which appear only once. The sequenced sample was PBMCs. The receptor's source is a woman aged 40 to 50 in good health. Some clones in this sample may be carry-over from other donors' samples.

The CDR3 is CASSLVPREEYNEQFF. The CDR3 nucleotides are TGCGCCAGCAGCTTGGTTCCGCGGGAGGAATACAATGAGCAGTTCTTC. The chain recombines TRBV5-1 with TRBJ2-1; 8 nucleotides align to TRBD2. V was pared by 0 bases and J by 4 bases, with 6 bases of the junction left unmatched. CDR3 length: 16 residues. In germline, CDR1 is SGHRS, CDR2 YFSETQ.